These 3 T cell receptor beta chains came from one sample sequenced in a study of T cells after posttransplantation cyclophosphamide. Measured with immunoSEQ multiplex PCR; TCRdb has only the in-frame clones, and not every one. The sample yields 25,000 to 35,000 clones, about 87% seen once. The source material was PBMCs. The receptors here all came from a woman between 35 and 50 years old with a blood cancer, CMV-positive, and with a related stem cell donor.

The CDR3 spells CASSRRGIYEQYF. The CDR3, as DNA: TGTGCCAGCAGCCGCCGGGGGATCTACGAGCAGTACTTC. This chain joins TRBV4-2 and TRBJ2-7, with D maybe TRBD2 (6 bases). Looked up from germline, CDR1 is LGHNA and CDR2 is YNFKEQ. The CDR3 runs to 13 residues. Trimming removed 4 bases at V and 3 bases at J, with 10 bases between.

This clone was seen only once. The J gene is TRBJ2-7, the V gene TRBV2, with 13 positions matching TRBD2. Germline values: CDR1 SNHLY, CDR2 FYNNEI. CDR3 length: 17 amino acids. V shed 6 bases and J 3 bases; nucleotides not matched to a gene: 11. The CDR3 nucleotides are TGTGCCAGCAGCCCACAATCGGGGACTAGCGGGGTCTACGAGCAGTACTTC. Its protein is CASSPQSGTSGVYEQYF.

V gene TRBV14 combines with J gene TRBJ2-3; 8 positions agree with TRBD2. Germline V gene lookup returns CDR1 SGHDN and CDR2 FVKESK. Unmatched junction bases numbered 8, after V lost 0 bases and J lost 0 bases. The CDR3 covers 18 residues. CDR3 protein: CASSQDPWREASTDTQYF. The DNA of the CDR3 is TGTGCCAGCAGCCAAGACCCTTGGCGGGAGGCTAGCACAGATACGCAGTATTTT.